These 19 T cell receptor beta chains were all obtained from the same sample, sequenced in a study of CD8+ T cells in alopecia areata listed by TCRdb under 2018. Sample time point, as interpreted from the label and publication: baseline before oral tofacitinib. Preparation of the library involved the immunoSEQ multiplex PCR assay. RNA was extracted from all samples and reverse transcribed into cDNA as template for TCR sequencing. The table was pulled from immuneACCESS by TCRdb, which kept in-frame rearrangements only. Such tables lose some clones; where checked, under half of the loss comes from unresolved V genes, and the rest has no known cause. This sample gives about 150,000 clones in total; about 51% of them show up just once. Roughly a fifth of the sample is taken by the ten largest. This specimen was CD8+ T cells sorted from blood, taken at week 0. These TCRs come from a human donor with alopecia areata.

The rearrangement uses TRBV29-1 and TRBJ2-7; D possibly matches TRBD1 or TRBD2 (7 bases each). CDR3 length: 18 amino acids. In germline, CDR1 is SQVTM, CDR2 ANQGSEA. With 1 base removed from V and 2 bases from J, the gap between germline ends came to 24 bases. CDR3 sequence reads: CSVEGGGQHPENPYEQYF. CDR3 in DNA: TGCAGCGTTGAAGGGGGGGGACAGCACCCGGAGAACCCCTACGAGCAGTACTTC.

Worth noting for this clone: Different DNA sequences within this sample yield the same CDR3. The genes are TRBV30 and TRBJ2-2; the D is unclear. V gave up 0 bases and J gave up 6 bases, with 5 bases separating them. The V gene's germline CDR1 is GTSNPN and CDR2 SVGIG (reference sequence). CDR3 size: 12 residues. The CDR3 DNA reads TGTGCCTGGAGTGTTGGGGCCGGGGAGCTGTTTTTT. Translation gives CAWSVGAGELFF.

This clone occurred a few times. The chain links TRBV29-1 to TRBJ2-2; tentative D call: TRBD1 (6 bases). V was pared by 4 bases and J by 1 base, with 7 bases between. The CDR3 runs to 13 residues. Germline CDR1 SQVTM, CDR2 ANQGSEA. The CDR3 loop is CSVAGVNTGELFF. The CDR3 coding sequence is TGCAGCGTTGCAGGGGTGAACACCGGGGAGCTGTTTTTT.

The CDR3 spells CASSTRVGIETQYF. CDR3 in DNA: TGTGCCAGCAGTACCAGGGTAGGAATCGAGACCCAGTACTTC. The chain links TRBV28 to TRBJ2-5; D may be TRBD1 (5 bases). The germline gives CDR1 MDHEN, CDR2 SYDVKM. The CDR3 is made up of 14 amino acids. The V gene lost 5 bases and the J gene lost 5 bases, with 15 bases spanning the gap.

This chain uses TRBV27 with TRBJ2-7, with D maybe TRBD2 (7 bases). There are 14 residues in the CDR3. The germline V gene encodes CDR1 MNHEY and CDR2 SMNVEV (reference sequence). V lost 6 bases to trimming and J lost 2 bases, with 14 bases between them. This CDR3 reads CASSLAGGPYEQYF. The CDR3 region has the DNA TGTGCCAGCAGCCTCGCCGGGGGGCCCTACGAGCAGTACTTC.

The V gene is TRBV5-4, the J gene TRBJ2-7, with 10 bases identical to TRBD1. The CDR3 contains 15 residues. V lost 4 bases and J lost 1; bases outside the gene matches: 5. The germline V gene encodes CDR1 SGHNT and CDR2 YYREEE (reference sequence). CDR3 region: CASSPGTGESYEQYF. DNA for the CDR3: TGTGCCAGCAGCCCCGGGACAGGGGAATCCTACGAGCAGTACTTC. Filled out from reference TRBV5-4 and TRBJ2-7, the complete variable domain reads ETGVTQSPTHLIKTRGQQVTLRCSSQSGHNTVSWYQQALGQGPQFIFQYYREEENGRGNFPPRFSGLQFPNYSSELNVNALELDDSALYLCASSPGTGESYEQYFGPGTRLTVT.

This clone has a handful of counts. This chain uses TRBV2 with TRBJ2-7; a weak D match, TRBD2 (5 bases). The CDR3 is 12 residues long. Trimming left V 4 bases short and J 6 bases short, with 10 bases between. The germline V gene has CDR1 SNHLY and CDR2 FYNNEI. CDR3 loop: CASSVRRGEQYF. CDR3 nucleotides: TGTGCCAGCAGTGTGAGACGGGGCGAGCAGTACTTC.

The chain carries TRBV27 and TRBJ2-5, with D perhaps matching TRBD1 or TRBD2 (5 bases each). V lost 10 bases and J 3 bases, leaving 15 bases between the germline ends. In germline, CDR1 is MNHEY, CDR2 SMNVEV (reference sequence). This CDR3 is 13 amino acids long. CDR3 DNA sequence: TGTGCCACGGGTTCTCTGGGGGAAGAGACCCAGTACTTC. It translates to CATGSLGEETQYF.

V usage is TRBV30 and J usage is TRBJ2-5; weak D call: TRBD1 (6 bases). The CDR3 runs 12 residues. The V gene's germline CDR1 is GTSNPN and CDR2 SVGIG (reference sequence). With 4 bases removed from V and 9 bases from J, the gap between germline ends came to 15 bases. The CDR3 loop is CAWISGDGAQYF. The CDR3 coding sequence is TGTGCCTGGATTTCAGGGGACGGTGCCCAGTACTTC.

The J gene is TRBJ2-2, the V gene TRBV6-6; the D is unclear. CDR3 size: 11 residues. Germline CDR1 is MNHNY and CDR2 is SVGAGI (reference sequence). Trimming stripped 6 bases from V and 8 bases from J, with 7 bases between. In nucleotides, the CDR3 is TGTGCCAGCAGATCCTCGGGGGAGCTGTTTTTT. Its translation is CASRSSGELFF.

This clone was seen a few times. V gene TRBV4-3 combines with J gene TRBJ1-2; D gene unclear. V lost 2 bases to trimming and J lost 4 bases, with 14 bases between them. CDR1 is LGHNA and CDR2 is YSLEER in the germline V gene. This CDR3 region has 15 residues. The DNA for the CDR3 is TGCGCCAGCAGCCAAAACATAGGACCGAGCTATGGCTACACCTTC. Protein product: CASSQNIGPSYGYTF.

The chain uses TRBV30 and TRBJ1-2; a possible D gene is TRBD1 (5 bases). CDR3 length: 16 residues. Germline assignment: CDR1 GTSNPN and CDR2 SVGIG (reference sequence). V was trimmed by 1 base and J by 4 bases, leaving 19 bases between them. Here the CDR3 reads CAWSGIGTSPTYGYTF. DNA of the CDR3: TGTGCCTGGAGTGGAATCGGGACCTCTCCCACCTATGGCTACACCTTC.

The genes are TRBV29-1 and TRBJ1-2; the match to TRBD1 covers 9 bases. The germline V gene encodes CDR1 SQVTM and CDR2 ANQGSEA. With V trimmed by 1 base and J by 4 bases, 7 bases remained unmatched. The CDR3 spans 15 residues. The DNA for the CDR3 is TGCAGCGTTGAAGTCCCGGACAGGGGAGCCTATGGCTACACCTTC. This codes for CSVEVPDRGAYGYTF.

V gene TRBV30 combines with J gene TRBJ2-3, with D perhaps matching TRBD1 (6 bases). Germline CDR1 reads GTSNPN; CDR2 reads SVGIG (reference sequence). The CDR3 loop spans 16 amino acids. V lost 2 bases, J lost 3 bases, and 18 bases lay in between. Here the CDR3 reads CAWSQAPGQITDTQYF. The CDR3 bases are TGTGCCTGGAGTCAAGCTCCGGGACAAATAACAGATACGCAGTATTTT.

The chain links TRBV30 to TRBJ2-7; no firm D call. The CDR3 has 11 amino acids. Germline V gene data show CDR1 as GTSNPN and CDR2 as SVGIG (reference sequence). Trimming took off 3 bases at V and 4 bases at J, with 7 bases between the two ends. Written as DNA, the CDR3 is TGTGCCTGGAGCCCGGAGTACGAGCAGTACTTC. Its translation is CAWSPEYEQYF.

This clone occurred many times. The chain has TRBV5-6 and TRBJ2-1; 7 nucleotides agree with TRBD2. The ends lost 4 bases at V and 9 bases at J; junction bases unmatched: 4. There are 12 residues in the CDR3. The germline V gene encodes CDR1 SGHDT and CDR2 YYEEEE. The CDR3 DNA is TGTGCCAGCAGCCTTTCGGGGGGTGAGCAGTTCTTC. It encodes CASSLSGGEQFF.

This clone showed up just a few times. Other nucleotide sequences in the sample specify the same CDR3. The chain has TRBV29-1 and TRBJ2-7; D remains unclear. The CDR3 runs 12 residues. The V end was cut by 1 base, the J end by 0 bases, with 4 bases between. Germline CDR1 reads SQVTM; CDR2 reads ANQGSEA. CDR3 residues: CSVEGRSYEQYF. In DNA, the CDR3 is TGCAGCGTTGAAGGGCGCTCCTACGAGCAGTACTTC.

The chain combines TRBV29-1 with TRBJ1-1, with TRBD1 identical over 8 bases. Trimming took 5 bases from V and 6 from J; bases not matched to a gene: 14. Germline lookup yields CDR1 SQVTM and CDR2 ANQGSEA. CDR3 length: 15 residues. This CDR3 reads CSVPGVMTGEAEAFF. The DNA for the CDR3 is TGCAGCGTTCCTGGGGTCATGACAGGGGAAGCTGAAGCTTTCTTT.

The chain is built from TRBV29-1 and TRBJ2-3; 14 bases match TRBD2. Germline CDR1 SQVTM, CDR2 ANQGSEA. There are 17 residues in the CDR3. J was trimmed by 5 bases and V by 1 base; bases with no gene match: 8. DNA of the CDR3: TGCAGCGTTGAAGTAACACGACTAGCGGGGGGGCTAGATACGCAGTATTTT. Encoded protein: CSVEVTRLAGGLDTQYF.